A selection of T cell receptor beta chains follows, all from one sample in a study of blood T cell repertoires in COVID-19. Some clones are missing from TCRdb's copy, which holds only in-frame ones; the method was immunoSEQ multiplex PCR. The repertoire holds about 89,000 clones, 80% seen once, with about 19% in the top ten. The sequenced sample consisted of peripheral blood. The receptors stem from a woman aged 80 or over with acute or convalescent COVID-19. CDR3s include the opening cysteine and the closing phenylalanine or tryptophan. Each record gives: clone size, J gene, D gene, V gene, CDR3 length, CDR3 DNA, CDR3 protein. A D gene is named only where the DNA matches it firmly. Clone size is stated in some rows and not others, as once, few, many or a class when expanded.

>NA|TRBJ1-5|NA|TRBV7-6|16
TGTGCCAGCAGCTTAGGGTCCCAGGGGAGCAATCAGCCCCAGCATTTT
CASSLGSQGSNQPQHF
>once|TRBJ1-2|NA|TRBV27|13
TGTGCCAGCAGTCCTACAGGGTACGATGGCTACACCTTC
CASSPTGYDGYTF
>NA|TRBJ2-1|NA|TRBV14|16
TGTGCCAGCAGCCACCGCGACAGGCTCTACAACAATGAGCAGTTCTTC
CASSHRDRLYNNEQFF
>NA|TRBJ1-1|NA|TRBV5-1|13
TGCGCCAGCAGCATGTCGGGAGACACTGAAGCTTTCTTT
CASSMSGDTEAFF
>NA|TRBJ2-5|TRBD2|TRBV7-9|16
TGTGCCAGCAGTCCAAGACTAGCGGGCTCGGGAGAGACCCAGTACTTC
CASSPRLAGSGETQYF
>NA|TRBJ2-2|NA|TRBV23-1|17
TGCGCCAGCAGTCAATCGCGGCTAGCGCCGAACACCGGGGAGCTGTTTTTT
CASSQSRLAPNTGELFF
>NA|TRBJ2-1|TRBD2|TRBV9|18
TGTGCCAGCAGCCCTTCGGCTAGGATAGCGGGATTCTACAATGAGCAGTTCTTC
CASSPSARIAGFYNEQFF
>NA|TRBJ2-6|TRBD1|TRBV5-4|17
TGTGCCAGCGGCCGAGGGACAGGGTCCTCTGGGGCCAACGTCCTGACTTTC
CASGRGTGSSGANVLTF
>NA|TRBJ2-2|NA|TRBV3-1/TRBV3-2|16
TGTGCCAGCAGCCTATTTTCCGTAGCGGTCCCCGGGGAGCTGTTTTTT
CASSLFSVAVPGELFF
>NA|TRBJ2-3|NA|TRBV6-5|15
TGTGCCAGCAGTTACGGAGGGGGCCCCACAGATACGCAGTATTTT
CASSYGGGPTDTQYF
>NA|TRBJ2-2|TRBD1|TRBV6-5|16
TGTGCCAGCAGTTACTCACCCGGGACAGGAGCCGGGGAGCTGTTTTTT
CASSYSPGTGAGELFF
>NA|TRBJ2-7|TRBD2|TRBV11-2|14
TGTGCCAGCAGCTTAGAACTAGCGGGCTTCGAGCAGTACTTC
CASSLELAGFEQYF
>NA|TRBJ2-3|NA|TRBV15|13
TGTGCCACCAGCAGGGGCCCAGGGGATACGCAGTATTTT
CATSRGPGDTQYF
>NA|TRBJ2-7|TRBD1|TRBV30|12
TGTGCCTGGAGTACCTCCGGGACAGGGGCCTACTTC
CAWSTSGTGAYF
>NA|TRBJ2-7|TRBD2|TRBV10-3|14
TGTGCCATCAGCGGGGGACTAGAGGATTACGAGCAGTACTTC
CAISGGLEDYEQYF
>NA|TRBJ1-1|TRBD1|TRBV6-5|11
TGTGCCAGCAGACAGGGGAACGAAGCTTTCTTT
CASRQGNEAFF
>few|TRBJ2-6|NA|TRBV5-1|15
TGCGCCAGCAGCTTGGTTAGCTCTGGGGCCAACGTCCTGACTTTC
CASSLVSSGANVLTF
>NA|TRBJ1-3|NA|TRBV2|13
TGTGCCAGCAGTGACAGAACTGGAAACACCATATATTTT
CASSDRTGNTIYF
>NA|TRBJ2-5|NA|TRBV5-4|13
TGTGCCAGCAGCCGGGACTTCCAAGAGACCCAGTACTTC
CASSRDFQETQYF
>NA|TRBJ2-1|NA|TRBV29-1|13
TGCAGCGTTCTAGCGCACTCCTACAATGAGCAGTTCTTC
CSVLAHSYNEQFF
>NA|TRBJ1-1|NA|TRBV3-1/TRBV3-2|15
TGTGCCAGCAGCAGACTGGGGGGGCGGAACACTGAAGCTTTCTTT
CASSRLGGRNTEAFF
>NA|TRBJ2-1|NA|TRBV11-3|11
TGTGCCAGCAGCTCAAACAATGAGCAGTTCTTC
CASSSNNEQFF
>NA|TRBJ1-6|NA|TRBV6-4|15
TGTGCCAGCTCTTTGAGTAGCTCCTATAATTCACCCCTCCACTTT
CASSLSSSYNSPLHF
>NA|TRBJ2-4|TRBD1|TRBV11-2|17
TGTGCCAGCAGCTTAGGGACAGGCCCTATCGCCAAAAACATTCAGTACTTC
CASSLGTGPIAKNIQYF
>NA|TRBJ2-3|TRBD1|TRBV4-1|14
TGCGCCAGCAGCCTACAGGGGGACACAGATACGCAGTATTTT
CASSLQGDTDTQYF
>NA|TRBJ2-1|TRBD2|TRBV7-8|15
TGTGCCAGCAGCTTAGCCGGACTAGCCTACAATGAGCAGTTCTTC
CASSLAGLAYNEQFF
>few|TRBJ1-1|NA|TRBV7-9|12
TGTGCCAGCAGCTTAGAGACACCAGAAGCTTTCTTT
CASSLETPEAFF
>few|TRBJ1-3|NA|TRBV4-2|15
TGTGCCAGCAGCCAAGAACCCGGCTCTGGAAACACCATATATTTT
CASSQEPGSGNTIYF
>NA|TRBJ2-1|TRBD2|TRBV27|12
TGTGCCAGCAGTTCACTAGCGGGAGCTTTATTCTTC
CASSSLAGALFF
>NA|TRBJ2-3|TRBD2|TRBV3-1/TRBV3-2|17
TGTGCCAGCAGCCAAGAGTCCGGGTTAGCGGGGCCAGATACGCAGTATTTT
CASSQESGLAGPDTQYF
>NA|TRBJ2-5|TRBD2|TRBV5-1|16
TGCGCCAGCAGCCCGGGACTAGCGGGGGCCCAAGAGACCCAGTACTTC
CASSPGLAGAQETQYF
>many|TRBJ2-1|TRBD1|TRBV4-2|16
TGTGCCAGCAGCCAAGTAGGGGGCGGAAGCTTTTCTTGGCAGTTCTTC
CASSQVGGGSFSWQFF
>NA|TRBJ2-2|TRBD1|TRBV10-2|15
TGCGCCAGCGCCGGGACAGCCGGGGACACCGGGGAGCTGTTTTTT
CASAGTAGDTGELFF
>NA|TRBJ2-7|TRBD1|TRBV4-2|12
TGTGCCAGCAGCCCGACAGGGTACGAGCAGTACTTC
CASSPTGYEQYF